What follows describes a single T cell receptor beta chain. The data originate from a study of T cell clusters in autoimmune cytopenias. One tube held mixed TRB-A and TRB-B primer pools for touch-down PCR. TCRdb re-called the multiplex PCR reads and catalogs CDR3 proteins one per entry, DNA excluded. Its table lists about 4,500 distinct CDR3 sequences. Germline V lookup: CDR1 SGHTA, CDR2 FQGNSA. The CDR3 sequence is 17 residues long. TRB amplification used approximately 250 ng of peripheral blood genomic DNA. These data are also associated with another study on T cell repertoires in aging, cancer and after chemotherapy. In that study: Six age groups, ranging from 30 or younger to 70 or older, included the donors. The full dataset contained millions of TCR reads. Age-matched healthy donors had significantly more diverse, less clonal blood TCR repertoires than untreated cancer patients.

Material: peripheral blood. The chain is built from TRBV7-2 and TRBJ1-6; TCRdb proposes TRBD1, but this gene call is untestable without DNA. This TCR was recovered from a human donor in good health. The CDR3 reads CASSLLGQSGYNSPLHF.